The 8 T cell receptor beta chains in this list originate from one sample, sequenced in a study of shared clonotypes between healthy human individuals. Naive CD8 isolation took CD45RO-negative cells positively selected for CCR7 and excluded terminally differentiated effector memory CD45RA+ cells. The assay was immunoSEQ multiplex PCR, and TCRdb's table has in-frame clones only and misses some. The top ten clones hold under 30% of a sample with 750,000 to 1,000,000 clones, roughly 92% of them seen once. The source material was naive CD8+ T cells sorted from blood. These TCRs come from a man aged 25-45 years in good health.

The J gene is TRBJ2-5, the V gene TRBV13, with 8 bases aligning to TRBD2. Germline trimming cut 2 bases from V and 2 bases from J; bases unmatched to any gene: 7. The CDR3 has 16 amino acids. The germline V gene encodes CDR1 PRHDT and CDR2 FYEKMQ (reference sequence). CDR3 DNA: TGTGCCAGCAGCTTACGTCCTAGCGGGCCGCAAGAGACCCAGTACTTC. Amino acid sequence: CASSLRPSGPQETQYF.

The rearrangement links TRBV29-1 to TRBJ2-3, with D possibly being TRBD1 or TRBD2 (6 bases each). V lost 2 bases, J lost 4 bases, and 25 bases lay in between. Germline V gene data show CDR1 as SQVTM and CDR2 as ANQGSEA. CDR3 length: 18 residues. CDR3 amino acids: CSVELTQGTRGEADTQYF. For the CDR3, the DNA is TGCAGCGTTGAATTGACGCAGGGGACTCGGGGAGAGGCAGATACGCAGTATTTT.

Comments on this clone: The sample carries other DNA sequences with the same CDR3. V is TRBV7-6 and J is TRBJ2-7, with 7 bases matching TRBD2. CDR3 size: 14 residues. Trimming cost V 3 bases and J 1 base; bases outside gene matches: 3. Germline V CDR1 and CDR2: SGHVS, FNYEAQ. The CDR3 is CASSLSGTSYEQYF. The CDR3 DNA reads TGTGCCAGCAGCTTGAGCGGGACGTCCTACGAGCAGTACTTC. The full variable domain, its missing parts supplied by reference TRBV7-6 and TRBJ2-7, is GAGVSQSPRYKVTKRGQDVALRCDPISGHVSLYWYRQALGQGPEFLTYFNYEAQQDKSGLPNDRFSAERPEGSISTLTIQRTEQRDSAMYRCASSLSGTSYEQYFGPGTRLTVT.

The DNA of the CDR3 is TGTGCCAGCAGCGGAAAGGCCGACCGGACAGAACCTACTAACTATGGCTACACCTTC. The encoded protein is CASSGKADRTEPTNYGYTF. This rearrangement joins TRBV9 to TRBJ1-2, with D perhaps TRBD1 (6 bases). Germline V gives CDR1 SGDLS, CDR2 YYNGEE. CDR3 size: 19 residues. Trimming left V 3 bases short and J 0 bases short, with 24 bases between.

This chain links TRBV19 with TRBJ2-7; D is unclear. The germline V gene encodes CDR1 LNHDA and CDR2 SQIVND (reference sequence). This CDR3 spans 14 amino acids. Deletions cut 4 bases from V and 3 bases from J, with 13 bases between. In nucleotides, the CDR3 is TGTGCCAGTAGTAGCAGTTATGGTTACTACGAGCAGTACTTC. It yields the protein CASSSSYGYYEQYF.

V gene TRBV2 combines with J gene TRBJ1-5; 8 bases are shared with TRBD1. Looked up from germline, CDR1 is SNHLY and CDR2 is FYNNEI. After removal of 4 bases from V and 6 bases from J, the junction contained 11 bases not matched to a gene. The CDR3 has 16 amino acids. DNA for the CDR3: TGTGCCAGCAGTGGATGGGGGACAGGACCGTTTCAGCCCCAGCATTTT. It specifies CASSGWGTGPFQPQHF.

The gene calls are TRBV29-1 and TRBJ2-5, with TRBD1 as a possible D gene (6 bases). This CDR3 region has 13 residues. Between the trimmed V and J ends, which lost 1 base and 2 bases, there was a span of 8 bases. CDR1 and CDR2 from the germline V gene are SQVTM and ANQGSEA. The CDR3 nucleotides read TGCAGCGTTGAAGGGACAGAACAAGAGACCCAGTACTTC. Amino acid sequence: CSVEGTEQETQYF.

This clone was seen a single time. The chain uses TRBV10-2 and TRBJ2-7; TRBD1 aligns across 9 bases. V dropped 7 bases and J dropped 4; count of bases not matched to a gene: 8. The CDR3 extends over 14 amino acids. The V gene's germline CDR1 is WSHSY and CDR2 SAAADI. CDR3 nucleotides: TGCGCCAGCAACTGGCAGGGACAGGGATACGAGCAGTACTTC. This sequence encodes CASNWQGQGYEQYF.